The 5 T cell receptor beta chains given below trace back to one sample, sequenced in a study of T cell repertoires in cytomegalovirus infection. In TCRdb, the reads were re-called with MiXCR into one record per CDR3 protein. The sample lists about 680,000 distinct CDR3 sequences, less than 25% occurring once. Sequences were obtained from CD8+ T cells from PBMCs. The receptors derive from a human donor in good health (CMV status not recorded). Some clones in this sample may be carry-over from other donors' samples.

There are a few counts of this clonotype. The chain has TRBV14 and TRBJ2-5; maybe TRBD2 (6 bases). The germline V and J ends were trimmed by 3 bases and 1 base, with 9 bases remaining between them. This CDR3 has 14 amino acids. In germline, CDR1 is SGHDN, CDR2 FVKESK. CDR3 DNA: TGTGCCAGCAGCCATCGGGACTTCCAAGAGACCCAGTACTTC. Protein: CASSHRDFQETQYF. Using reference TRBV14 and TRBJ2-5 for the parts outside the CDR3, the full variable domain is EAGVTQFPSHSVIEKGQTVTLRCDPISGHDNLYWYRRVMGKEIKFLLHFVKESKQDESGMPNNRFLAERTGGTYSTLKVQPAELEDSGVYFCASSHRDFQETQYFGPGTRLLVL.

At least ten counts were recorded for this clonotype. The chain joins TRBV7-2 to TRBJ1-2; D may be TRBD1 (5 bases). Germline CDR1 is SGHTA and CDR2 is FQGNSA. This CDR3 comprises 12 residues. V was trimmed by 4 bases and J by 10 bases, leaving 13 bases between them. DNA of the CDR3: TGTGCCAGCAGCTGGGACGGAGGTTTCTACACCTTC. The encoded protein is CASSWDGGFYTF.

In DNA, the CDR3 is TGCAGCGCTTCGGTGGCGACCAAAAACATTCAGTACTTC. This translates into CSASVATKNIQYF. This chain connects TRBV29-1 to TRBJ2-4; D is undetermined. The germline CDR1 and CDR2 sequences are SQVTM and ANQGSEA. The V gene lost 7 bases and the J gene lost 2 bases, with 12 bases spanning the gap. The length of the CDR3 is 13 residues.

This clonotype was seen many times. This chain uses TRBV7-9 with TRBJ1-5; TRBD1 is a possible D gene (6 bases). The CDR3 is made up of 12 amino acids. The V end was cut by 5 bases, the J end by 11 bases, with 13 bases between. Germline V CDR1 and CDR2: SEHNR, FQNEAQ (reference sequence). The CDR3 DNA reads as TGTGCCAGCAGCCCGTATACAGGGACCCAGCATTTT. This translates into CASSPYTGTQHF. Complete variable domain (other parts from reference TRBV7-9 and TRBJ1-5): DTGVSQNPRHKITKRGQNVTFRCDPISEHNRLYWYRQTLGQGPEFLTYFQNEAQLEKSRLLSDRFSAERPKGSFSTLEIQRTEQGDSAMYLCASSPYTGTQHFGDGTRLSIL.

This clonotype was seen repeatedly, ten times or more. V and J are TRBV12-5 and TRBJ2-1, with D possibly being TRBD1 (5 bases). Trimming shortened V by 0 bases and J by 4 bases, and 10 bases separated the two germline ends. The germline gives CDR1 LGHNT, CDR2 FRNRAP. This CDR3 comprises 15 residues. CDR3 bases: TGTGCTAGTGGTTTGGTGGGGCTCGAGTACAATGAGCAGTTCTTC. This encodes CASGLVGLEYNEQFF. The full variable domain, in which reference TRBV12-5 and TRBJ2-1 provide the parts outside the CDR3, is DARVTQTPRHKVTEMGQEVTMRCQPILGHNTVFWYRQTMMQGLELLAYFRNRAPLDDSGMPKDRFSAEMPDATLATLKIQPSEPRDSAVYFCASGLVGLEYNEQFFGPGTRLTVL.